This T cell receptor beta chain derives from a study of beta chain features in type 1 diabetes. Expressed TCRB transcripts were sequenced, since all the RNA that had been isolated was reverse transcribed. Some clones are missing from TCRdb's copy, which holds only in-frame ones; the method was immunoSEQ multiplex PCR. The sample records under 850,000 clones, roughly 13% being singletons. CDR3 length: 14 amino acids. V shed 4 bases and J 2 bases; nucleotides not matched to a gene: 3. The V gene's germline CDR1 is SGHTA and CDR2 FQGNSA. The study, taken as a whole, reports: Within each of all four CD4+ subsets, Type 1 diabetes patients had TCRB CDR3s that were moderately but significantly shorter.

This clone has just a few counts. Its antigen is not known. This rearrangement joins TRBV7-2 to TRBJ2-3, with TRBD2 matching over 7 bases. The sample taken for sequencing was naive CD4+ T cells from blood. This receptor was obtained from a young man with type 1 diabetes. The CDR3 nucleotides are TGTGCCAGCAGCTCCGGGACTACCACAGATACGCAGTATTTT. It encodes CASSSGTTTDTQYF.